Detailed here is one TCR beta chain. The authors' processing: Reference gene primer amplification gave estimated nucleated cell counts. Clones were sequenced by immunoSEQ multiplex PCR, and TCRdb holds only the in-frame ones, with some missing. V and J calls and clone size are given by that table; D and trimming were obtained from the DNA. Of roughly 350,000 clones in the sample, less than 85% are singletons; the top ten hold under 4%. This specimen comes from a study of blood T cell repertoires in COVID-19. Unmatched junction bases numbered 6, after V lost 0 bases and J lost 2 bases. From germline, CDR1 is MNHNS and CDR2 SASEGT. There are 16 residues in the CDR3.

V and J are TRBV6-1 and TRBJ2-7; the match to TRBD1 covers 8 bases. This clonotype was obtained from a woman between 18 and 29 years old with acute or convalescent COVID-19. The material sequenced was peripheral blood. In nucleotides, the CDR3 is TGTGCCAGCAGTGAAGCTAGGACAGGGTATGCCTACGAGCAGTACTTC. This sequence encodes CASSEARTGYAYEQYF.